Below, 28 T cell receptor beta chains from the same sample are listed, as sequenced in a study of cytomegalovirus exposure and HLA in healthy donors (dated by TCRdb to about 2017). The library came from the immunoSEQ multiplex PCR assay. For the multiplex PCR, a mixture combining 60 forward primers for TCR Vbeta segments and 13 reverse primers for TCR Jbeta segments was used. Held by TCRdb, this immuneACCESS table contains in-frame sequences only and omits some clones. Under half of the omission traces to an unresolved V gene where checked; the cause of the rest is unknown. The sample data list 80,000 or so clones, and over 60% of these were observed just once. 4% to 5% of the sample rests with the top ten. Sequenced material: PBMCs. The receptors come from a man in his forties in good health and CMV-seronegative.

This clone was seen only once. The chain recombines TRBV5-1 with TRBJ2-5; D is uncertain. Germline V gene data show CDR1 as SGHRS and CDR2 as YFSETQ. The ends were cut back, 7 bases at V and 5 bases at J, with 12 bases in the middle. The CDR3 runs to 12 residues. This CDR3 is CASGDGWETQYF. CDR3 coding DNA: TGCGCCAGCGGAGACGGGTGGGAGACCCAGTACTTC.

V is TRBV4-3 and J is TRBJ1-1, with D maybe TRBD1 (6 bases). The germline gives CDR1 LGHNA, CDR2 YSLEER. The CDR3 runs to 16 residues. V was cut by 5 bases and J by 0 bases, with 16 bases left in between. The CDR3 reads CASSSRSTGLNTEAFF. CDR3 DNA: TGCGCCAGCAGCTCCCGTTCGACAGGCCTGAACACTGAAGCTTTCTTT.

CDR3 sequence (DNA): TGTGCCAGCAGTGACTACTACGAGCAGTACTTC. Residues: CASSDYYEQYF. J is TRBJ2-7 and V is TRBV25-1; D unclear. The V gene's germline CDR1 is MGHDK and CDR2 SYGVNS. V dropped 3 bases and J dropped 3 bases, with 3 bases sitting between them. This CDR3 spans 11 amino acids.

The chain uses TRBV7-2 and TRBJ2-1; 9 bases are a match to TRBD2. The CDR3 covers 17 residues. The V gene end was trimmed by 3 bases and the J gene end by 2 bases; junction bases not matched to a gene: 8. Per the germline V gene, CDR1 is SGHTA and CDR2 is FQGNSA. The DNA for the CDR3 is TGTGCCAGCAGCTTGACTAGCGGTAGAATACCCTACAATGAGCAGTTCTTC. This encodes CASSLTSGRIPYNEQFF.

This rearrangement joins TRBV7-9 to TRBJ1-1, with D possibly matching TRBD1 (5 bases). Germline CDR1 SEHNR, CDR2 FQNEAQ (reference sequence). V was shortened by 3 bases and J by 3 bases, with 14 bases between the two germline ends. This CDR3 is built from 15 residues. CDR3 DNA: TGTGCCAGCAGCTTTATATCAGGGCCCGACACTGAAGCTTTCTTT. Protein product: CASSFISGPDTEAFF. Full variable domain (remainder filled in from reference TRBV7-9 and TRBJ1-1): DTGVSQNPRHKITKRGQNVTFRCDPISEHNRLYWYRQTLGQGPEFLTYFQNEAQLEKSRLLSDRFSAERPKGSFSTLEIQRTEQGDSAMYLCASSFISGPDTEAFFGQGTRLTVV.

CDR3: CASSQVNPTGLAGGGAYEQYF. Written as DNA, the CDR3 is TGTGCCAGCAGCCAAGTCAATCCCACGGGACTAGCGGGAGGGGGTGCCTACGAGCAGTACTTC. The chain uses TRBV4-2 and TRBJ2-7, with TRBD2 matching 16 bases. V dropped 1 base and J dropped 2; count of bases not matched to a gene: 14. Germline-derived CDR1 and CDR2 are LGHNA and YNFKEQ. The CDR3 is made up of 21 amino acids.

The gene calls are TRBV7-2 and TRBJ2-2; 12 bases match TRBD2. V shed 1 base and J 6 bases; nucleotides not matched to a gene: 0. The CDR3 sequence is 15 residues long. CDR1 is SGHTA and CDR2 is FQGNSA in the germline V gene. In DNA form, the CDR3 reads TGTGCCAGCAGCTTAGGACTAGCGGGAGCCGGGGAGCTGTTTTTT. Translating gives CASSLGLAGAGELFF.

The chain has TRBV6-6 and TRBJ1-5, with D tentatively TRBD1 (5 bases). Germline V gene sequence: CDR1 MNHNY, CDR2 SVGAGI (reference sequence). This CDR3 region has 15 residues. The ends were cut back, 3 bases at V and 0 bases at J, with 9 bases in the middle. The CDR3: CASSYQGSSNQPQHF. The CDR3 region has the DNA TGTGCCAGCAGTTATCAGGGATCTAGCAATCAGCCCCAGCATTTT.

The chain employs TRBV5-1 and TRBJ1-4; D gene unclear. CDR3 size: 14 residues. The V gene lost 2 bases and the J gene lost 4 bases, with 9 bases spanning the gap. Germline assignment: CDR1 SGHRS and CDR2 YFSETQ. The CDR3 loop is CASSLRGINEKLFF. CDR3 bases: TGCGCCAGCAGCTTAAGAGGGATTAATGAAAAACTGTTTTTT.

The V gene is TRBV5-1, the J gene TRBJ1-6, with 7 nucleotides matching TRBD1. The V gene end was trimmed by 7 bases and the J gene end by 5 bases; junction bases not matched to a gene: 3. The length of the CDR3 is 13 residues. The germline V gene has CDR1 SGHRS and CDR2 YFSETQ. This CDR3 is CASGDSDNSPLHF. CDR3 nucleotides: TGCGCCAGCGGGGACAGCGATAATTCACCCCTCCACTTT.

The rearrangement uses TRBV5-1 and TRBJ1-4; D may be TRBD1 (5 bases). The CDR3 extends over 14 amino acids. Germline assignment: CDR1 SGHRS and CDR2 YFSETQ. V lost 0 bases and J lost 6, with 9 bases in between. The CDR3 region is CASSLAGGDEKLFF. CDR3 coding DNA: TGCGCCAGCAGCTTGGCTGGGGGGGATGAAAAACTGTTTTTT. Variable domain in full (rest from reference TRBV5-1 and TRBJ1-4): KAGVTQTPRYLIKTRGQQVTLSCSPISGHRSVSWYQQTPGQGLQFLFEYFSETQRNKGNFPGRFSGRQFSNSRSEMNVSTLELGDSALYLCASSLAGGDEKLFFGSGTQLSVL.

The rearrangement joins TRBV5-1 to TRBJ2-7, with 8 nucleotides matching TRBD1. With 3 bases clipped from V and 8 bases from J, the junction kept 10 bases outside the gene matches. The CDR3 totals 14 residues. Germline V gene data show CDR1 as SGHRS and CDR2 as YFSETQ. CDR3 region: CASSSGQGPIQQYF. As DNA, the CDR3 is TGCGCCAGCAGCTCCGGACAGGGCCCAATCCAGCAGTACTTC.

This chain joins TRBV7-8 and TRBJ2-5, with 12 bases lining up with TRBD2. V trimming: 8 bases; J trimming: 4 bases; junction bases outside the gene matches: 5. Germline CDR1 is SGHVS and CDR2 is FQNEAQ. This CDR3 contains 14 residues. CDR3 region: CASGPGLAGETQYF. CDR3 bases: TGTGCCAGCGGGCCGGGACTAGCGGGAGAGACCCAGTACTTC.

V and J are TRBV5-4 and TRBJ1-1; D perhaps matches TRBD1 (6 bases). This CDR3 is 14 amino acids long. Germline V CDR1 and CDR2: SGHNT, YYREEE (reference sequence). V lost 3 bases and J lost 0, with 9 bases in between. The CDR3 DNA reads as TGTGCCAGCAGCTGGGGACAAATGAACACTGAAGCTTTCTTT. This codes for CASSWGQMNTEAFF. Using reference TRBV5-4 and TRBJ1-1 for the parts outside the CDR3, the full variable domain is ETGVTQSPTHLIKTRGQQVTLRCSSQSGHNTVSWYQQALGQGPQFIFQYYREEENGRGNFPPRFSGLQFPNYSSELNVNALELDDSALYLCASSWGQMNTEAFFGQGTRLTVV.

The rearrangement joins TRBV29-1 to TRBJ2-5, with D maybe TRBD1 (6 bases). Germline CDR1 SQVTM, CDR2 ANQGSEA. The CDR3 has 13 amino acids. Trimming left V 7 bases short and J 5 bases short, with 17 bases between. CDR3: CSAGGGSIETQYF. The CDR3 DNA follows: TGCAGCGCTGGGGGCGGTAGTATCGAGACCCAGTACTTC. The variable domain in full, completed from reference TRBV29-1 and TRBJ2-5, reads SAVISQKPSRDICQRGTSLTIQCQVDSQVTMMFWYRQQPGQSLTLIATANQGSEATYESGFVIDKFPISRPNLTFSTLTVSNMSPEDSSIYLCSAGGGSIETQYFGPGTRLLVL.

The chain recombines TRBV6-5 with TRBJ2-5, with a tentative D call TRBD2 (5 bases). The germline V and J ends were trimmed by 4 bases and 5 bases, with 11 bases remaining between them. This CDR3 is built from 13 residues. Germline CDR1 is MNHEY and CDR2 is SVGAGI. The CDR3 sequence is CASSSRPGETQYF. Written as DNA, the CDR3 is TGTGCCAGCAGTTCACGGCCGGGGGAGACCCAGTACTTC.

Concerning this clone: Other DNA sequences of this sample code for an identical CDR3. The CDR3 loop reads CSVVTGSYGYTF. CDR3 sequence (DNA): TGCAGCGTTGTAACAGGGAGCTATGGCTACACCTTC. The rearrangement uses TRBV29-1 and TRBJ1-2; D may be TRBD1 (6 bases). CDR3 length: 12 residues. CDR1 and CDR2 (germline): SQVTM, ANQGSEA. Trimming shortened V by 4 bases and J by 4 bases, and 10 bases separated the two germline ends.

This sequence joins TRBV18 and TRBJ2-7; D possibly corresponds to TRBD1 (5 bases). The CDR3 is 13 amino acids. CDR1 is KGHSH, CDR2 LQKENI, per germline. The ends were cut back, 3 bases at V and 0 bases at J, with 6 bases in the middle. The CDR3 coding sequence is TGTGCCAGCTCACCGACAGTCTCCTACGAGCAGTACTTC. It encodes CASSPTVSYEQYF.

About this clone: Different DNA sequences within this sample yield the same CDR3. CDR3 nucleotides: TGTGCCAGCAGTGAGCGGACTAGCGGGAGGGCCTCAGATACGCAGTATTTT. This gives the protein CASSERTSGRASDTQYF. The rearrangement uses TRBV6-1 and TRBJ2-3, with 15 positions matching TRBD2. Germline CDR1 and CDR2: MNHNS and SASEGT. V trimming: 3 bases; J trimming: 4 bases; junction bases outside the gene matches: 5. The CDR3 has 17 residues.

A word on this clone: The identical CDR3 is also encoded by other nucleotide sequences in the sample. In DNA form, the CDR3 reads TGTGCCAGCAGCTTAGCGCATCAGAGCAATCAGCCCCAGCATTTT. Translation gives CASSLAHQSNQPQHF. The V and J genes are TRBV7-8 and TRBJ1-5, with D uncertain. V was pared by 0 bases and J by 1 base, with 7 bases between. This CDR3 has 15 amino acids. Germline V lookup: CDR1 SGHVS, CDR2 FQNEAQ.

The rearrangement links TRBV9 to TRBJ1-5, with 8 bases lining up with TRBD1. Germline V gene sequence: CDR1 SGDLS, CDR2 YYNGEE. The junction had 3 bases not matched to a gene; V was cut back by 0 bases and J by 4 bases. The CDR3 contains 15 residues. CDR3 coding DNA: TGTGCCAGCAGCGTAGGGCAGGGGGCGAATCAGCCCCAGCATTTT. Translating it yields CASSVGQGANQPQHF.

The chain has TRBV28 and TRBJ2-1; possibly TRBD2 for D (6 bases). V lost 4 bases, J lost 5 bases, and 9 bases lay in between. The CDR3 has 13 amino acids. Germline CDR1 MDHEN, CDR2 SYDVKM. This CDR3 is CASSSRTNNEQFF. CDR3 bases: TGTGCCAGCAGTTCTCGGACTAACAATGAGCAGTTCTTC.

This clone has a single count. The chain recombines TRBV19 with TRBJ1-3; TRBD1 is a possible D gene (5 bases). V shed 4 bases and J shed 1 base, with 8 bases lying between them. CDR3 length: 14 amino acids. Germline values: CDR1 LNHDA, CDR2 SQIVND (reference sequence). CDR3 nucleotides: TGTGCCAGTAGTAAAGGGGAATCTGGAAACACCATATATTTT. Amino acid sequence: CASSKGESGNTIYF.

The chain employs TRBV15 and TRBJ2-3; 7 bases line up with TRBD1. Losses at the gene ends were 5 bases for V and 2 bases for J; bases not matched to a gene: 7. This CDR3 has 15 amino acids. Per germline, CDR1 LNHNV and CDR2 YYDKDF (reference sequence). In DNA, the CDR3 is TGTGCCACCAGCCGAGGGACAGCCTTCACAGATACGCAGTATTTT. It yields the protein CATSRGTAFTDTQYF. The variable domain in full, completed from reference TRBV15 and TRBJ2-3, reads DAMVIQNPRYQVTQFGKPVTLSCSQTLNHNVMYWYQQKSSQAPKLLFHYYDKDFNNEADTPDNFQSRRPNTSFCFLDIRSPGLGDTAMYLCATSRGTAFTDTQYFGPGTRLTVL.

The chain is built from TRBV7-6 and TRBJ2-7; D is uncertain. The CDR3 loop spans 14 amino acids. V shed 2 bases and J shed 0 bases, with 8 bases lying between them. Germline V gene lookup returns CDR1 SGHVS and CDR2 FNYEAQ. DNA for the CDR3: TGTGCCAGCAGCTTAACGATAGACTCCTACGAGCAGTACTTC. It is translated as CASSLTIDSYEQYF.

This chain connects TRBV2 to TRBJ2-1, with 7 positions matching TRBD1. With 4 bases clipped from V and 4 bases from J, the junction kept 13 bases outside the gene matches. Germline CDR1 is SNHLY and CDR2 is FYNNEI. The CDR3 is made up of 17 amino acids. CDR3 in DNA: TGTGCCAGCAGTGTTAGGATAGGGACAGCTTTTTACAATGAGCAGTTCTTC. This sequence encodes CASSVRIGTAFYNEQFF.

This chain uses TRBV2 with TRBJ2-5; 9 nucleotides match TRBD1. The trim removed 5 bases at V and 5 bases at J, leaving 9 bases unmatched. This CDR3 is built from 15 residues. Per germline, CDR1 SNHLY and CDR2 FYNNEI. Written as DNA, the CDR3 is TGTGCCAGCAGTCCTAGGACAGGGGTGGCCGAGACCCAGTACTTC. Its protein is CASSPRTGVAETQYF.

The chain uses TRBV7-9 and TRBJ2-1, with 11 nucleotides matching TRBD2. Looked up from germline, CDR1 is SEHNR and CDR2 is FQNEAQ (reference sequence). The CDR3 is 15 amino acids. V lost 5 bases, J lost 7 bases, and 7 bases stayed unmatched. The CDR3 sequence: CASSPSGRHRNEQFF. In DNA, the CDR3 is TGTGCCAGCAGCCCTAGCGGGAGGCACCGGAATGAGCAGTTCTTC. The whole variable domain, filled in from reference TRBV7-9 and TRBJ2-1, reads DTGVSQNPRHKITKRGQNVTFRCDPISEHNRLYWYRQTLGQGPEFLTYFQNEAQLEKSRLLSDRFSAERPKGSFSTLEIQRTEQGDSAMYLCASSPSGRHRNEQFFGPGTRLTVL.